Each of the 14 T cell receptor beta chains below was sequenced from the same sample in a study of naive and memory T cell subsets. An equimolar mix of two oligonucleotides served as the beta constant-region primer for TRBC1 and TRBC2. Using its own MiXCR run on the UMI-ligation and nested PCR reads, TCRdb lists one record per CDR3 protein. This sample has some 150,000 distinct CDR3 sequences, with over 15% found just once. Sequences were obtained from naive CD4+ T cells from blood. These receptors originate from a human donor in good health.

Many counts were recorded for this clonotype. The CDR3 loop is CASRAVLTVAKNIQYF. The CDR3 DNA reads TGTGCCAGCAGGGCGGTCTTAACGGTGGCCAAAAACATTCAGTACTTC. This chain joins TRBV25-1 and TRBJ2-4; D not resolved. Germline V gene data show CDR1 as MGHDK and CDR2 as SYGVNS. This CDR3 has 16 amino acids. Trimming cost V 6 bases and J 1 base, with 16 bases left between them.

V usage is TRBV20-1 and J usage is TRBJ2-1, with 7 positions matching TRBD2. V trimming: 5 bases; J trimming: 5 bases; junction bases outside the gene matches: 9. CDR1 DFQATT and CDR2 SNEGSKA come from the germline V gene (reference sequence). The CDR3 has 14 amino acids. The CDR3 region is CSAALAETHNEQFF. The CDR3 nucleotides are TGCAGTGCTGCGCTAGCGGAAACTCACAATGAGCAGTTCTTC.

This clonotype was detected only a few times. The chain uses TRBV7-2 and TRBJ2-1; D remains ambiguous. This CDR3 is 11 amino acids long. V lost 3 bases and J lost 7, with 4 bases in between. Germline V lookup: CDR1 SGHTA, CDR2 FQGNSA. For the CDR3, the DNA is TGTGCCAGCAGCTTTACGAATGAGCAGTTCTTC. This gives the protein CASSFTNEQFF.

This clonotype was counted between two and nine times. This chain uses TRBV6-5 with TRBJ2-5, with TRBD2 matching over 7 bases. V lost 6 bases and J lost 0; bases outside the gene matches: 13. Germline V gene sequence: CDR1 MNHEY, CDR2 SVGAGI. The CDR3 consists of 17 residues. CDR3 nucleotides: TGTGCCAGCAGCCGGGGAGGGTGGACGGCGCACCAAGAGACCCAGTACTTC. This codes for CASSRGGWTAHQETQYF.

This chain links TRBV5-1 with TRBJ2-7; unclear D gene. The CDR3 loop spans 11 amino acids. Trimming pared 5 bases from V and 2 bases from J, leaving 5 bases between. Germline V gene sequence: CDR1 SGHRS, CDR2 YFSETQ. The CDR3 sequence: CASRETYEQYF. DNA of the CDR3: TGCGCCAGCAGGGAGACCTACGAGCAGTACTTC.

The chain employs TRBV18 and TRBJ1-1; D is unresolved. The germline V gene encodes CDR1 KGHSH and CDR2 LQKENI. This CDR3 has 15 amino acids. V lost 3 bases to trimming and J lost 0 bases, with 11 bases between them. The CDR3 region has the DNA TGTGCCAGCTCACCGGAGGGATACATGAACACTGAAGCTTTCTTT. This codes for CASSPEGYMNTEAFF.

On this clonotype: Possible read error: a much larger clone is one base away. The chain couples TRBV7-9 to TRBJ2-7; 9 positions agree with TRBD2. The V gene's germline CDR1 is SEHNR and CDR2 FQNEAQ (reference sequence). Trimming removed 5 bases from V and 1 base from J; junction bases left unmatched: 18. The CDR3 is 19 residues long. CDR3 sequence: CASSPSARLAGSASYEQYF. The CDR3 DNA is TGTGCCAGCAGCCCCAGCGCCCGGCTAGCGGGATCAGCTTCCTACGAGCAGTACTTC. Based on the CDR3 plus reference TRBV7-9 and TRBJ2-7, the full variable domain is DTGVSQNPRHKITKRGQNVTFRCDPISEHNRLYWYRQTLGQGPEFLTYFQNEAQLEKSRLLSDRFSAERPKGSFSTLEIQRTEQGDSAMYLCASSPSARLAGSASYEQYFGPGTRLTVT.

There are a few counts of this clonotype. The chain links TRBV6-5 to TRBJ2-3; 10 bases agree with TRBD2. The germline V gene has CDR1 MNHEY and CDR2 SVGAGI. This CDR3 has 14 amino acids. V was clipped by 2 bases and J by 6 bases; unmatched bases: 2. The CDR3 region is CASSYSGRGDTQYF. CDR3 nucleotides: TGTGCCAGCAGTTACAGCGGGAGGGGGGATACGCAGTATTTT.

Details on this clonotype: Given a much more abundant clone one base away, this may be a read error. The chain is built from TRBV28 and TRBJ2-7; D uncertain. The germline gives CDR1 MDHEN, CDR2 SYDVKM. This CDR3 contains 17 residues. The CDR3 spells CASSFAGRAASPYGQYF. The CDR3, as DNA: TGTGCCAGCAGTTTTGCAGGTCGTGCCGCTTCCCCCTACGGGCAGTACTTC.

The chain uses TRBV12-3 or TRBV12-4 and TRBJ2-7; D not certain. This CDR3 region has 14 residues. The V gene lost 3 bases and the J gene lost 6 bases, with 15 bases spanning the gap. This chain's CDR3 is CASSFRVGPFEQYF. The CDR3 region has the DNA TGTGCCAGCAGTTTTAGGGTAGGACCCTTCGAGCAGTACTTC.

This clonotype was observed a handful of times. The chain combines TRBV20-1 with TRBJ2-1; weak D call: TRBD2 (6 bases). The CDR3 sequence is 15 residues long. V lost 3 bases and J lost 0, with 12 bases in between. Germline V gene sequence: CDR1 DFQATT, CDR2 SNEGSKA (reference sequence). Here the CDR3 reads CSASFYGSSYNEQFF. The CDR3, as DNA: TGCAGTGCTAGTTTCTACGGGAGCTCCTACAATGAGCAGTTCTTC.

The genes are TRBV28 and TRBJ2-5; D might be TRBD2 (6 bases). V was clipped by 3 bases and J by 4 bases, with 6 bases between them. CDR3 size: 12 residues. Germline V gene sequence: CDR1 MDHEN, CDR2 SYDVKM. The DNA of the CDR3 is TGTGCCAGCAGTTTCGGGGGAGAGACCCAGTACTTC. This sequence encodes CASSFGGETQYF.

There are a few counts of this clonotype. This sequence joins TRBV20-1 and TRBJ2-5; TRBD2 matches 9 bases. Trimming cost V 3 bases and J 3 bases; bases outside gene matches: 11. This CDR3 is built from 16 residues. CDR1 and CDR2 (germline): DFQATT, SNEGSKA (reference sequence). CDR3 in DNA: TGCAGTGCTAGCAGGATAACTAGCGGGCGCGAAGAGACCCAGTACTTC. Amino acid sequence: CSASRITSGREETQYF.

CDR3 in amino acids: CASSGGTSGKTDTQYF. CDR3 in DNA: TGTGCCAGCAGTGGAGGGACTAGCGGAAAGACAGATACGCAGTATTTT. V is TRBV25-1 and J is TRBJ2-3; TRBD2 matches 11 bases. V lost 4 bases and J lost 3; bases outside the gene matches: 6. Germline V lookup: CDR1 MGHDK, CDR2 SYGVNS. There are 16 residues in the CDR3.